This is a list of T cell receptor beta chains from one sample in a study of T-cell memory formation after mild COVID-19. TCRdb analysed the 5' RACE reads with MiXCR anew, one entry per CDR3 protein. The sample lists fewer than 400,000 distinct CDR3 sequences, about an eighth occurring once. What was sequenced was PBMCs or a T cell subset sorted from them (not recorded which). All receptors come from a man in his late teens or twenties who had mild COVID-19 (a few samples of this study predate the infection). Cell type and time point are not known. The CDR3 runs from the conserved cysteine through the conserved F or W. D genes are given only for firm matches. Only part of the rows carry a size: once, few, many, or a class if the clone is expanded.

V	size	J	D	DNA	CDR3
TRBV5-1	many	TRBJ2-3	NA	TGCGCCAGCAGCACCGTTCTAGCGCTCACAGATACGCAGTATTTT	CASSTVLALTDTQYF
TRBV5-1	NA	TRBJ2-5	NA	TGCGCCAGCAGCCTTCCTAACAGCACCGCCCAAGAGACCCAGTACTTC	CASSLPNSTAQETQYF
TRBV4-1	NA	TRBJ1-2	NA	TGCGCCAGCACCCAAGCGAGGACAGCCGCTATAGATGGCTACACCTTC	CASTQARTAAIDGYTF
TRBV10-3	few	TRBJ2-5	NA	TGTGCCATGCGGGCAGGCCAGGGAGAGACCCAGTACTTC	CAMRAGQGETQYF
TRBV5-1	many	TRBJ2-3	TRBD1	TGCGCCAGCAGCCCCGGGACAGGGGGTCTTGATACGCAGTATTTT	CASSPGTGGLDTQYF
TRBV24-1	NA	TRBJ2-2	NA	TGTGCCACCAGTGATCCTGGAGGGACCGGGGAGCTGTTTTTT	CATSDPGGTGELFF
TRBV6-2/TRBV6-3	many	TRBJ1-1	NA	TGTGCCAGCACTTCGGGCCGCGAATGGGCTGAAGCTTTCTTT	CASTSGREWAEAFF
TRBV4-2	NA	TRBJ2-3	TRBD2	TGTGCCAGCAGCCGCCGGCTAGCGGGGGGGGGCGATACGCAGTATTTT	CASSRRLAGGGDTQYF
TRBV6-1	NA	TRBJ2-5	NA	TGTGCCAGCAGTGAAAGGGGAGCTGCAGAGACCCAGTACTTC	CASSERGAAETQYF
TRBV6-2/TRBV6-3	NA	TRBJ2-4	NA	TGTGCCAGCAGTTTACGCCTACAGGATTCCAAAAACATTCAGTACTTC	CASSLRLQDSKNIQYF
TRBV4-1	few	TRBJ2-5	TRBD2	TGCGCCAGCAGCCTACTAGCGCAGTACCAAGAGACCCAGTACTTC	CASSLLAQYQETQYF
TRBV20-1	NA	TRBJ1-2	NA	TGCAGTGCTAGAGTAGTCGGACGGTCTAACTATGGCTACACCTTC	CSARVVGRSNYGYTF
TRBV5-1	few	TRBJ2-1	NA	TGCGCCAGCAGCCTTAAGGGATGGGAGAATGAGCAGTTCTTC	CASSLKGWENEQFF
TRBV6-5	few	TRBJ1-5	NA	TGTGCCAGCAGTTACTCCGGGGAACGGTTTCAGCCCCAGCATTTT	CASSYSGERFQPQHF
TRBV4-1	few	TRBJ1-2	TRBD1	TGCGCCAGCAGCCAAAATTCCGGGACAGGGGATTTGGGCTATGGCTACACCTTC	CASSQNSGTGDLGYGYTF
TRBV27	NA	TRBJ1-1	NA	TGTGCCAGCAGTTTATCGAGCCCTCGGGGAATGCAGGGGGCTTTCTTT	CASSLSSPRGMQGAFF
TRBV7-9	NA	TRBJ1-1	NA	TGTGCTGCCCAGGGTACGGCTGAAGCTTTCTTT	CAAQGTAEAFF
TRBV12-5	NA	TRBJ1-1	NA	TGTGCTAGTGAGATGACTCCGGGGGGACCTGAAGCTTTCTTT	CASEMTPGGPEAFF
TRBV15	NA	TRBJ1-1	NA	TGTGCCACCAGCAGGGGCCGGGGAAACACTGAAGCTTTCTTT	CATSRGRGNTEAFF
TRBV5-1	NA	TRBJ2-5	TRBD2	TGCGCCAGCAGCGCCGGGACTAGCGGTAAAGAGACCCAGTACTTC	CASSAGTSGKETQYF
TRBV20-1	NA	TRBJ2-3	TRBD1	TGCAGCCCAACAGGGGGCAGCACAGATACGCAGTATTTT	CSPTGGSTDTQYF
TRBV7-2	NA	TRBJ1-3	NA	TGTGCCAGCAGCCCAGACTCGGGGCCCGGAAACACCATATATTTT	CASSPDSGPGNTIYF
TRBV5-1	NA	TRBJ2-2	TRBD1	TGCGCCAGCAGCTCACAGGGGCCTAACACCGGGGAGCTGTTTTTT	CASSSQGPNTGELFF
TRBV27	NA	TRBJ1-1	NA	TGTGCCAGCAGGGCCTGGAGGGGGACAGCTTTCTTT	CASRAWRGTAFF
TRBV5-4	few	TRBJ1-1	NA	TGTGCCAGCAGCTTTGATAGTACTGAAGCTTTCTTT	CASSFDSTEAFF
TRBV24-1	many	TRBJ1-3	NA	TGTGCCACCAGTGATTTGGCAGAACCTCCTGGAAACACCATATATTTT	CATSDLAEPPGNTIYF
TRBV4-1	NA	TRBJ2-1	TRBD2	TGCGCCAGCAGCCAAGCGTCTAGCGGGGGGCGTAATGAGCAGTTCTTC	CASSQASSGGRNEQFF
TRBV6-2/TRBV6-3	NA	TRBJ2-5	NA	TGTGCCAGCAGCCGACAGCGTGAGACCCAGTACTTC	CASSRQRETQYF
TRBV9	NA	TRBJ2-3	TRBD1	TGTGCCAGCAGCCCGCGGACAGGAAGGGGAGATACGCAGTATTTT	CASSPRTGRGDTQYF
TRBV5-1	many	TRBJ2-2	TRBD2	TGCGCCAGCAGCCCGGGACTAGCGGGCGCTTCGTGGGGAACCGGGGAGCTGTTTTTT	CASSPGLAGASWGTGELFF
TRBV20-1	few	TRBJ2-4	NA	TGCAGTGGCAAGCCCAGGGAGTGGGCGACGGCCAAAAACATTCAGTACTTC	CSGKPREWATAKNIQYF
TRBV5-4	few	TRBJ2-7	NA	TGTGCCACCGCGCCGAGGGACACAGGAATGGGCGAGCAGTACTTC	CATAPRDTGMGEQYF
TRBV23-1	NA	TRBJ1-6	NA	TGCGCCAGTGGGCCCTCTTGGGTTAGCACCCTCCACTTT	CASGPSWVSTLHF
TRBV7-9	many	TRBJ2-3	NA	TGTGCCAGCAGCTCCCAGGGGAGCACAGATACGCAGTATTTT	CASSSQGSTDTQYF
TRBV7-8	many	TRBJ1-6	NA	TGTGCCAGCAGCACCGGGACGGAGGTTAATTCACCCCTCCACTTT	CASSTGTEVNSPLHF
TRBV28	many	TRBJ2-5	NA	TGTGCCACCCAGGCGGGCCGACAAGAGACCCAGTACTTC	CATQAGRQETQYF
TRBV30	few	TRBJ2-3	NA	TGTGCCTGGAGTGGTGTACCCTCTGGGGGCACAGATACGCAGTATTTT	CAWSGVPSGGTDTQYF
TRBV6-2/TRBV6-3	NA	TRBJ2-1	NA	TGTGCCAGCAGTTATGGGGGGTCCTACAATGAGCAGTTCTTC	CASSYGGSYNEQFF
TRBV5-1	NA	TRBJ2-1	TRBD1	TGCGCCAGCAGTCCAAGGACAGGGGGCAACAATGAGCAGTTCTTC	CASSPRTGGNNEQFF